What follows are 24 T cell receptor beta chains derived from one specimen sequenced in a study of blood T cell repertoires in COVID-19. Profiled with immunoSEQ multiplex PCR; TCRdb holds only in-frame clones, not every one. The sample lists some 220,000 clones, more than 65% occurring once. Sequenced sample: peripheral blood. These receptors were collected from a woman younger than 45 who had recovered from COVID-19.

The chain uses TRBV27 and TRBJ2-5; 7 bases are shared with TRBD2. The V gene's germline CDR1 is MNHEY and CDR2 SMNVEV (reference sequence). CDR3 length: 15 residues. With V trimmed by 6 bases and J by 5 bases, 12 bases remained unmatched. The CDR3 loop is CASSFGTTPGETQYF. The CDR3 DNA follows: TGTGCCAGCAGCTTCGGGACTACCCCCGGGGAGACCCAGTACTTC.

Points on this clone: Other nucleotide sequences in the sample specify the same CDR3. This rearrangement joins TRBV11-2 to TRBJ1-5; 9 bases fit TRBD1. CDR1 is SGHAT and CDR2 is FQNNGV in the germline V gene. Trimming took 3 bases from V and 7 from J; bases not matched to a gene: 4. The CDR3 is 14 residues long. The CDR3 coding sequence is TGTGCCAGCAGCTTCGGGACAGGGAACCAGCCCCAGCATTTT. It specifies CASSFGTGNQPQHF.

The genes are TRBV27 and TRBJ1-1, with a tentative D call TRBD1 (5 bases). The length of the CDR3 is 14 residues. CDR1 MNHEY and CDR2 SMNVEV come from the germline V gene (reference sequence). V dropped 8 bases and J dropped 10 bases, with 23 bases sitting between them. As DNA, the CDR3 is TGTGCCAGCTCTTCCCCCGTCGACTCGGGGGGAGCTTTCTTT. Its protein product is CASSSPVDSGGAFF.

V and J are TRBV15 and TRBJ1-4; no clear D. Trimming took 0 bases from V and 6 from J, leaving 14 bases between them. This CDR3 region has 16 residues. Germline-derived CDR1 and CDR2 are LNHNV and YYDKDF (reference sequence). The CDR3 loop reads CATSRERLARDEKLFF. Written as DNA, the CDR3 is TGTGCCACCAGCAGAGAGAGACTTGCGCGGGATGAAAAACTGTTTTTT.

This sequence joins TRBV27 and TRBJ2-7; D possibly corresponds to TRBD2 (6 bases). Trimming pared 5 bases from V and 3 bases from J, leaving 14 bases between. This CDR3 is built from 14 residues. CDR1 and CDR2 from the germline V gene are MNHEY and SMNVEV (reference sequence). The CDR3 coding sequence is TGTGCCAGCAGTACCTCACTGGGGGGCTACGAGCAGTACTTC. Encoded protein: CASSTSLGGYEQYF.

This clone has more than one count but fewer than ten. The rearrangement links TRBV30 to TRBJ2-7; 8 bases match TRBD1. CDR1 and CDR2 (germline): GTSNPN, SVGIG (reference sequence). The CDR3 sequence is 14 residues long. With V trimmed by 2 bases and J by 0 bases, 3 bases remained unmatched. Here the CDR3 DNA reads TGTGCCTGGAGTACCGGGACAGGCTCCTACGAGCAGTACTTC. It translates to CAWSTGTGSYEQYF.

This sequence joins TRBV9 and TRBJ2-1; 7 bases are shared with TRBD2. The germline V gene encodes CDR1 SGDLS and CDR2 YYNGEE. The CDR3 is 14 residues long. With V trimmed by 4 bases and J by 3 bases, 4 bases remained unmatched. The CDR3: CASSSRDYYNEQFF. Here the CDR3 DNA reads TGTGCCAGCAGCTCCCGGGACTACTACAATGAGCAGTTCTTC.

V is TRBV27 and J is TRBJ2-1, with D perhaps matching TRBD2 (8 bases). Trimming shortened V by 1 base and J by 7 bases, and 20 bases separated the two germline ends. The CDR3 consists of 17 residues. Germline CDR1 and CDR2: MNHEY and SMNVEV (reference sequence). CDR3 sequence (DNA): TGTGCCAGCAGTTTATTATCGGGAGGGGGCGAGGGGAATGAGCAGTTCTTC. Amino acid sequence: CASSLLSGGGEGNEQFF.

This clone occurred once. The gene calls are TRBV10-3 and TRBJ2-2; 11 bases match TRBD2. V lost 3 bases to trimming and J lost 5 bases; unmatched junction nucleotides: 8. The germline gives CDR1 ENHRY, CDR2 SYGVKD. The CDR3 runs 17 residues. The DNA for the CDR3 is TGTGCCATCAGTGAACTAGCGGGAGTGGAAAAGACCGGGGAGCTGTTTTTT. Protein sequence: CAISELAGVEKTGELFF.

This chain links TRBV28 with TRBJ2-7; TRBD2 matches 14 bases. This CDR3 is built from 16 residues. After removal of 0 bases from V and 6 bases from J, the junction contained 4 bases not matched to a gene. Germline values: CDR1 MDHEN, CDR2 SYDVKM. CDR3 loop: CASSLWGLAGEGEQYF. The CDR3, as DNA: TGTGCCAGCAGTTTATGGGGACTAGCGGGAGAAGGCGAGCAGTACTTC.

The chain uses TRBV18 and TRBJ2-1; maybe TRBD2 (6 bases). Per the germline V gene, CDR1 is KGHSH and CDR2 is LQKENI. The CDR3 consists of 15 residues. Deletions cut 0 bases from V and 7 bases from J, with 13 bases between. The CDR3 region is CASSPPGLSGNEQFF. In nucleotides, the CDR3 is TGTGCCAGCTCACCACCCGGACTATCAGGGAATGAGCAGTTCTTC.

This clone was seen once. This sequence joins TRBV10-3 and TRBJ1-2; no definite D call. V was trimmed by 6 bases and J by 5 bases, leaving 16 bases between them. Germline V gene lookup returns CDR1 ENHRY and CDR2 SYGVKD. The CDR3 totals 14 residues. CDR3: CAIRGTVREYGYTF. DNA of the CDR3: TGTGCCATCAGGGGTACAGTACGGGAATATGGCTACACCTTC.

The chain has TRBV3-1 (or the pseudogene TRBV3-2) and TRBJ2-7, with D perhaps matching TRBD2 (5 bases). V gave up 3 bases and J gave up 2 bases, with 5 bases separating them. The CDR3 has 12 amino acids. Germline values: CDR1 LGHDT, CDR2 YNNKEL (reference sequence). CDR3 sequence: CASSQRAYEQYF. The CDR3 DNA reads TGTGCCAGCAGCCAGCGGGCCTACGAGCAGTACTTC.

The chain couples TRBV9 to TRBJ2-2, with a possible D match to TRBD2 (6 bases). The V gene lost 3 bases and the J gene lost 4 bases, with 16 bases spanning the gap. Germline V gene sequence: CDR1 SGDLS, CDR2 YYNGEE. The CDR3 has 16 amino acids. CDR3 protein: CASSADPGARTGELFF. DNA for the CDR3: TGTGCCAGCAGCGCGGATCCGGGAGCCCGCACCGGGGAGCTGTTTTTT.

This clone was recorded a few times. The V call is TRBV9, the J call TRBJ2-3; the match to TRBD2 covers 7 bases. Looked up from germline, CDR1 is SGDLS and CDR2 is YYNGEE. CDR3 length: 18 residues. V dropped 0 bases and J dropped 6; count of bases not matched to a gene: 16. In nucleotides, the CDR3 is TGTGCCAGCAGCGTAGCTACGGAGCGGGATGGACACTACGATACGCAGTATTTT. Its translation: CASSVATERDGHYDTQYF. The entire variable domain, with the rest obtained from reference TRBV9 and TRBJ2-3, is as follows: DSGVTQTPKHLITATGQRVTLRCSPRSGDLSVYWYQQSLDQGLQFLIQYYNGEERAKGNILERFSAQQFPDLHSELNLSSLELGDSALYFCASSVATERDGHYDTQYFGPGTRLTVL.

The rearrangement links TRBV28 to TRBJ2-5; D uncertain. V was pared by 3 bases and J by 5 bases, with 10 bases between. The CDR3 spans 13 residues. Germline CDR1 and CDR2: MDHEN and SYDVKM. The CDR3 here is CASSFLSSETQYF. The CDR3 bases are TGTGCCAGCAGTTTTTTGAGCTCCGAGACCCAGTACTTC.

This chain connects TRBV10-2 to TRBJ2-1; 7 bases map to TRBD2. Per the germline V gene, CDR1 is WSHSY and CDR2 is SAAADI. J lost 7 bases, V lost 1 base, and 7 bases had no gene match. CDR3 length equals 15 residues. The CDR3 nucleotides are TGCGCCAGCAGTGAGTTGGCGGGAGAGGGAAATGAGCAGTTCTTC. It yields the protein CASSELAGEGNEQFF.

The chain is built from TRBV2 and TRBJ1-1, with 11 bases matching TRBD1. This CDR3 is built from 16 residues. The germline V gene has CDR1 SNHLY and CDR2 FYNNEI. The V and J ends lost 7 bases and 5 bases, in that order; junction bases with no gene match: 12. The CDR3 loop is CASNLPTRDRGTEAFF. The CDR3 DNA reads TGTGCCAGCAACCTACCCACCCGGGACAGGGGGACTGAAGCTTTCTTT. The full variable domain, in which reference TRBV2 and TRBJ1-1 provide the parts outside the CDR3, is EPEVTQTPSHQVTQMGQEVILRCVPISNHLYFYWYRQILGQKVEFLVSFYNNEISEKSEIFDDQFSVERPDGSNFTLKIRSTKLEDSAMYFCASNLPTRDRGTEAFFGQGTRLTVV.

This chain links TRBV7-3 with TRBJ2-2; 11 nucleotides align to TRBD1. The CDR3 is 15 amino acids. The V segment lost 4 bases and the J segment 6 bases; nucleotides outside the gene matches: 4. Germline V gene lookup returns CDR1 SGHTA and CDR2 FQGTGA. CDR3 DNA sequence: TGTGCCAGCAGCTCCGGACAGGGGGCGCCCGGGGAGCTGTTTTTT. This translates into CASSSGQGAPGELFF.

There are a few counts of this clone. The genes are TRBV19 and TRBJ1-2; 12 bases map to TRBD1. J lost 1 base, V lost 5 bases, and 8 bases had no gene match. CDR1 and CDR2 (germline): LNHDA, SQIVND (reference sequence). The CDR3 has 17 residues. The CDR3 nucleotides read TGTGCCAGTAGTGACCCCGGGACAGGGGGCGTTAACTATGGCTACACCTTC. Protein sequence: CASSDPGTGGVNYGYTF.

This clone was seen a handful of times. The gene calls are TRBV5-4 and TRBJ1-2; perhaps TRBD1 as D (5 bases). The CDR3 runs to 16 residues. The V end lost 10 bases, the J end lost 6 bases, and 28 bases lay between the germline ends. Germline V gives CDR1 SGHNT, CDR2 YYREEE (reference sequence). CDR3 DNA sequence: TGTGCCGCTCAGGGTCAAGCTTCCCCCATTGGCGATGGCTACACCTTC. It translates to CAAQGQASPIGDGYTF.

The V and J genes are TRBV15 and TRBJ1-2; D not resolved. Germline values: CDR1 LNHNV, CDR2 YYDKDF (reference sequence). V lost 2 bases, J lost 0 bases, and 22 bases lay in between. The CDR3 covers 19 residues. CDR3 amino acids: CATSRWRRVWSGANYGYTF. The CDR3 DNA follows: TGTGCCACCAGCAGATGGAGAAGGGTATGGTCGGGAGCTAACTATGGCTACACCTTC.

The chain couples TRBV27 to TRBJ2-5, with 11 nucleotides matching TRBD2. CDR3 length equals 16 residues. The trim removed 0 bases at V and 1 base at J, leaving 1 base unmatched. Germline V CDR1 and CDR2: MNHEY, SMNVEV (reference sequence). CDR3 sequence (DNA): TGTGCCAGCAGTTTATCGGGGACTAGCGGCCAAGAGACCCAGTACTTC. Translating it yields CASSLSGTSGQETQYF.

The rearrangement links TRBV28 to TRBJ2-7; 11 bases are a match to TRBD1. The CDR3 has 15 amino acids. CDR1 is MDHEN, CDR2 SYDVKM, per germline. Trimming at V came to 2 bases and at J to 0 bases, leaving 0 bases not matched to a gene. CDR3 amino acids: CASSLGTGGSYEQYF. In DNA form, the CDR3 reads TGTGCCAGCAGTTTAGGGACAGGGGGCTCCTACGAGCAGTACTTC.